These T cell receptor beta chains were read from a single sample in a study of identical twins. One entry per CDR3 protein results from TCRdb running MiXCR on the 5' RACE reads. The sample carries around 470,000 distinct CDR3 sequences, around 14% recorded once. This same sample was also part of a study on yellow fever vaccine responses in identical twins.

The sequenced sample was CD4+ T cells sorted from blood. The receptors derive from a woman aged 18-29 years in good health. CDR3s include the opening cysteine and the closing phenylalanine or tryptophan. A D gene is named only where the DNA matches it firmly. For some rows the clone size is stated as once, few or many, or as a class when expanded; others skip it.

CDR3 | DNA | V | size | J | D
CASSYSASGRQETQYF | TGTGCCAGCAGTTACTCTGCTAGCGGGAGGCAAGAGACCCAGTACTTC | TRBV6-5 | few | TRBJ2-5 | TRBD2
CASSVDRGHNSPLHF | TGTGCCAGCAGCGTGGACAGGGGCCATAATTCACCCCTCCACTTT | TRBV7-2 | NA | TRBJ1-6 | TRBD1
CACSLATGGSTDTQYF | TGCGCCTGCAGCTTGGCCACGGGGGGTTCAACAGATACGCAGTATTTT | TRBV5-1 | NA | TRBJ2-3 | TRBD2
CASSYLRLAVGPDTQYF | TGTGCCAGCAGTTACTTGCGACTAGCGGTAGGCCCAGATACGCAGTATTTT | TRBV6-5 | few | TRBJ2-3 | TRBD2
CASSLLGQSPPEQYF | TGTGCCAGCAGTTTATTAGGACAGAGTCCCCCCGAGCAGTACTTC | TRBV27 | few | TRBJ2-7 | NA
CASSQARLAGADTQYF | TGCGCCAGCAGCCAAGCCCGACTAGCGGGCGCAGATACGCAGTATTTT | TRBV4-1 | NA | TRBJ2-3 | TRBD2
CASSYWDSLNTGELFF | TGTGCCAGCAGTTACTGGGACAGTCTGAACACCGGGGAGCTGTTTTTT | TRBV6-5 | NA | TRBJ2-2 | TRBD1
CASSVPGLPYEQYF | TGTGCCAGCAGTGTACCGGGACTTCCTTACGAGCAGTACTTC | TRBV6-2/TRBV6-3 | few | TRBJ2-7 | NA
CASSPRGANTGELFF | TGTGCCAGCAGCCCCCGGGGCGCGAACACCGGGGAGCTGTTTTTT | TRBV7-2 | NA | TRBJ2-2 | NA
CAGLGDSPLHF | TGTGCCGGACTCGGGGATTCACCCCTCCACTTT | TRBV6-1 | NA | TRBJ1-6 | NA
CASSNRGHGAYEQYF | TGTGCCAGCAGCAACCGAGGACACGGAGCCTACGAGCAGTACTTC | TRBV11-1 | few | TRBJ2-7 | NA
CASSSGTRGTPGEQYF | TGTGCCAGCAGTTCGGGAACGCGGGGGACCCCGGGGGAGCAGTACTTC | TRBV12-3/TRBV12-4 | many | TRBJ2-7 | TRBD2
CASSQDETAAYGYTF | TGCGCCAGCAGCCAAGATGAAACAGCCGCCTATGGCTACACCTTC | TRBV4-3 | few | TRBJ1-2 | NA
CASTGTEYNSPLHF | TGTGCCAGCACGGGCACGGAGTATAATTCACCCCTCCACTTT | TRBV6-1 | few | TRBJ1-6 | NA
CASSHGGTYNEQFF | TGTGCCAGCAGCCATGGCGGCACCTACAATGAGCAGTTCTTC | TRBV3-1 | NA | TRBJ2-1 | NA
CATTSGSDTQYF | TGTGCCACCACCAGTGGGTCAGATACGCAGTATTTT | TRBV30 | few | TRBJ2-3 | NA
CASSQDPDQAFGQYF | TGTGCCAGCAGCCAAGACCCCGACCAGGCCTTTGGGCAGTACTTC | TRBV3-1 | few | TRBJ2-7 | NA
CASSYTGRSSPLHF | TGTGCCAGCAGTTATACCGGTCGTAGTTCACCCCTCCACTTT | TRBV6-5 | NA | TRBJ1-6 | NA
CASSQPGSPEYEQYF | TGTGCCAGCAGTCAACCGGGATCCCCCGAATACGAGCAGTACTTC | TRBV27 | few | TRBJ2-7 | NA
CASTTGTGNSYEQYF | TGTGCCAGCACCACCGGGACAGGGAACTCCTACGAGCAGTACTTC | TRBV6-1 | NA | TRBJ2-7 | TRBD1
CASSQGLAGGPPYEQYF | TGCGCCAGCAGCCAGGGACTAGCGGGAGGGCCCCCCTACGAGCAGTACTTC | TRBV5-1 | NA | TRBJ2-7 | TRBD2
CASSPLGGQETQYF | TGTGCCAGCAGCCCATTAGGGGGGCAAGAGACCCAGTACTTC | TRBV9 | NA | TRBJ2-5 | NA
CASSNRDKGTQYF | TGTGCCAGCAGCAACCGGGACAAGGGTACGCAGTATTTT | TRBV7-9 | NA | TRBJ2-3 | NA
CSTRGTGNTGELFF | TGCAGTACTAGGGGGACAGGGAACACCGGGGAGCTGTTTTTT | TRBV20-1 | few | TRBJ2-2 | TRBD1
CASSYSTGVETQYF | TGTGCCAGCAGTTACTCAACAGGGGTGGAGACCCAGTACTTC | TRBV6-5 | NA | TRBJ2-5 | TRBD1
CSVGLAANNEQFF | TGCAGCGTTGGACTAGCGGCGAACAATGAGCAGTTCTTC | TRBV29-1 | few | TRBJ2-1 | TRBD2
CASGNRQGGGYTF | TGTGCCAGCGGGAACCGACAGGGTGGTGGCTACACCTTC | TRBV27 | few | TRBJ1-2 | TRBD1
CASSEGGAGQETQYF | TGTGCCAGCAGTGAGGGGGGAGCGGGCCAAGAGACCCAGTACTTC | TRBV2 | NA | TRBJ2-5 | NA
CASSDAETQYF | TGCGCCAGCAGTGATGCGGAGACCCAGTACTTC | TRBV10-2 | few | TRBJ2-5 | NA
CSAHGSSYEQYF | TGCAGTGCTCACGGAAGCTCCTACGAGCAGTACTTC | TRBV20-1 | many | TRBJ2-7 | NA
CASSEDTNYGYTF | TGTGCCAGCAGTGAAGACACTAACTATGGCTACACCTTC | TRBV2 | many | TRBJ1-2 | NA
CASSPGVHSYEQYF | TGTGCCAGCAGTCCGGGGGTGCACTCCTACGAGCAGTACTTC | TRBV25-1 | NA | TRBJ2-7 | NA
CASSEAGAFSYEQYF | TGTGCCAGCAGTGAAGCTGGGGCGTTCTCCTACGAGCAGTACTTC | TRBV6-1 | NA | TRBJ2-7 | NA
CSVGVVRATDTQYF | TGCAGCGTTGGTGTGGTCAGAGCCACAGATACGCAGTATTTT | TRBV29-1 | few | TRBJ2-3 | NA
CSAQELAPETQYF | TGCAGTGCCCAAGAACTAGCTCCTGAGACCCAGTACTTC | TRBV20-1 | NA | TRBJ2-5 | NA
CASSYGSQGVKTQYF | TGTGCCAGCAGTTACGGGTCACAGGGGGTCAAGACCCAGTACTTC | TRBV6-2/TRBV6-3 | few | TRBJ2-5 | TRBD1
CASSAGDWSYGYTF | TGTGCCAGCAGCGCTGGAGACTGGAGCTATGGCTACACCTTC | TRBV7-2 | few | TRBJ1-2 | NA
CARFGRGGAINEQFF | TGCGCCAGGTTCGGTCGTGGAGGCGCTATCAATGAGCAGTTCTTC | TRBV10-1 | NA | TRBJ2-1 | NA
CASSPLRGESDYGYTF | TGTGCCAGCTCACCGCTCAGGGGGGAGAGTGACTATGGCTACACCTTC | TRBV18 | NA | TRBJ1-2 | TRBD1
CASSSDRGPLAGGHRTQYF | TGTGCCAGCAGTTCGGACAGGGGGCCCCTAGCGGGAGGCCATCGGACCCAGTACTTC | TRBV28 | NA | TRBJ2-5 | NA
CASSKRSSGRTDTQYF | TGTGCCAGCAGCAAAAGATCTAGCGGGAGAACCGATACGCAGTATTTT | TRBV21-1 | few | TRBJ2-3 | NA
CASSIGPGRTEAFF | TGTGCCAGTAGTATTGGGCCGGGACGGACTGAAGCTTTCTTT | TRBV19 | few | TRBJ1-1 | NA
CASSLARGQTDTQYF | TGTGCCAGCAGCTTAGCAAGGGGGCAGACAGATACGCAGTATTTT | TRBV7-2 | NA | TRBJ2-3 | TRBD1
CASSLANWGQGNEQFF | TGTGCCAGCAGCTTAGCTAATTGGGGACAGGGCAATGAGCAGTTCTTC | TRBV7-2 | many | TRBJ2-1 | TRBD1
CASSQAASPYGYTF | TGCGCCAGCAGCCAAGCTGCCAGCCCCTATGGCTACACCTTC | TRBV4-3 | NA | TRBJ1-2 | NA
CASSLRGGVLYEQYF | TGTGCCAGCAGCCTCAGGGGCGGCGTACTCTACGAGCAGTACTTC | TRBV28 | few | TRBJ2-7 | NA
CASGRARVQGFF | TGTGCCAGCGGGAGGGCCAGAGTTCAGGGGTTCTTC | TRBV6-1 | NA | TRBJ2-1 | TRBD2
CASGLPDRVGNTGELFF | TGTGCTAGTGGTTTGCCAGACAGGGTCGGGAACACCGGGGAGCTGTTTTTT | TRBV12-5 | few | TRBJ2-2 | TRBD1
CASSLGLAGLAGNEQFF | TGTGCCAGCAGCTTAGGGCTCGCGGGACTAGCGGGCAATGAGCAGTTCTTC | TRBV7-9 | NA | TRBJ2-1 | TRBD2
CASQGWASGKVKTQYF | TGTGCCAGCCAAGGGTGGGCTAGCGGGAAGGTGAAGACCCAGTACTTC | TRBV12-3/TRBV12-4 | NA | TRBJ2-5 | TRBD2
CSARDALNQPQHF | TGCAGTGCTAGAGATGCCCTAAATCAGCCCCAGCATTTT | TRBV20-1 | few | TRBJ1-5 | NA
CASSPPPMTGGGTDTQYF | TGTGCCAGCAGTCCTCCCCCTATGACAGGGGGCGGCACAGATACGCAGTATTTT | TRBV28 | NA | TRBJ2-3 | TRBD1
CACRTVAKNIQYF | TGTGCCTGTCGTACAGTAGCCAAAAACATTCAGTACTTC | TRBV30 | few | TRBJ2-4 | NA
CASSADNLGQPGTYF | TGCGCCAGCAGCGCAGATAATCTGGGACAGCCAGGGACGTACTTC | TRBV5-1 | few | TRBJ2-5 | TRBD1
CASALAGGPTDTQYF | TGTGCCAGCGCACTAGCGGGGGGCCCTACAGATACGCAGTATTTT | TRBV6-1 | NA | TRBJ2-3 | TRBD2